Listed below are T cell receptor beta chains from one sample, sequenced in a study of shared clonotypes between healthy human individuals. Generated by immunoSEQ multiplex PCR, the TCRdb table keeps only in-frame clones and is missing some. The sample lists some 2 million clones, about 95% occurring once. What was sequenced was naive CD8+ T cells sorted from blood. Every receptor here comes from a man aged 18 to 30 in good health. Each CDR3 is given with its conserved first and last residue. The order of the fields is V gene, clone size, D gene, J gene, CDR3 protein, CDR3 DNA. The D gene is left open where the match is weak. Expanded clones get a size class; other rows say once, few or many, or leave the size out.

TRBV15	NA	NA	TRBJ1-5	CATSRDEEIQPQHF	TGTGCCACCAGCAGAGATGAAGAGATTCAGCCCCAGCATTTT
TRBV30	NA	NA	TRBJ2-7	CAWSVTLNEQYF	TGTGCCTGGAGTGTAACTCTAAATGAGCAGTACTTC
TRBV5-1	NA	TRBD2	TRBJ2-5	CASSFHPSGDQETQYF	TGCGCCAGCAGCTTTCATCCTAGCGGAGACCAAGAGACCCAGTACTTC
TRBV7-9	NA	NA	TRBJ2-3	CASSFNERSTDTQYF	TGTGCCAGCAGCTTTAACGAGCGGAGCACAGATACGCAGTATTTT
TRBV29-1	NA	NA	TRBJ2-7	CSVEEGSYEQYF	TGCAGCGTTGAAGAGGGCAGCTACGAGCAGTACTTC
TRBV5-4	NA	NA	TRBJ2-1	CASSFGDNEQFF	TGTGCCAGCAGCTTTGGGGACAATGAGCAGTTCTTC
TRBV27	NA	NA	TRBJ2-2	CASSLEQTNTGELFF	TGTGCCAGCAGTTTGGAACAGACGAACACCGGGGAGCTGTTTTTT
TRBV30	few	NA	TRBJ2-3	CAWSPTDTQYF	TGTGCCTGGAGTCCCACAGATACGCAGTATTTT
TRBV5-1	NA	TRBD1	TRBJ2-1	CASSSGTASYNEQFF	TGCGCCAGCAGCTCCGGGACAGCCTCTTACAATGAGCAGTTCTTC
TRBV7-7	NA	NA	TRBJ2-5	CASSLEPGMQAQYF	TGTGCTAGCAGCTTAGAACCAGGGATGCAGGCCCAGTACTTC
TRBV7-9	NA	NA	TRBJ2-2	CASSKDGGANTGELFF	TGTGCCAGCAGCAAAGACGGGGGTGCGAACACCGGGGAGCTGTTTTTT
TRBV5-6	NA	NA	TRBJ2-7	CASSLEPSTGEGLTQYF	TGTGCCAGCAGCTTGGAGCCTTCGACAGGGGAGGGCCTTACGCAGTACTTC
TRBV5-1	NA	NA	TRBJ2-7	CASSLGGMYEQYF	TGCGCCAGCAGCTTGGGCGGCATGTACGAGCAGTACTTC
TRBV10-1	NA	NA	TRBJ2-7	CASSEGEDYEQYF	TGCGCCAGCAGTGAGGGGGAAGACTACGAGCAGTACTTC
TRBV7-9	NA	NA	TRBJ2-2	CASSLGWSGNTGELFF	TGTGCCAGCAGCTTAGGGTGGTCAGGGAACACCGGGGAGCTGTTTTTT
TRBV7-8	NA	TRBD2	TRBJ2-1	CASSRLAGGIYNEQFF	TGTGCCAGCAGCCGACTAGCGGGGGGGATATACAATGAGCAGTTCTTC
TRBV9	NA	TRBD1	TRBJ2-7	CASSVTGAGNEQYF	TGTGCCAGCAGCGTTACAGGGGCGGGCAACGAGCAGTACTTC
TRBV27	NA	NA	TRBJ2-3	CASSPLGGTNTDTQYF	TGTGCCAGCAGTCCGCTCGGCGGAACAAACACAGATACGCAGTATTTT
TRBV7-7	NA	NA	TRBJ2-7	CASSLGVGRDSYEQYF	TGTGCTAGCAGCTTAGGCGTGGGACGAGATTCCTACGAGCAGTACTTC
TRBV29-1	once	NA	TRBJ2-3	CSVATGTVVYF	NA
TRBV4-3	NA	NA	TRBJ2-6	CASSQDLQEANVLTF	TGCGCCAGCAGCCAAGATCTACAGGAAGCCAACGTCCTGACTTTC
TRBV6-5	NA	TRBD2	TRBJ2-7	CASSYSIAGGFYEQYF	TGTGCCAGCAGTTACTCGATAGCGGGAGGGTTCTACGAGCAGTACTTC
TRBV7-9	NA	TRBD1	TRBJ2-3	CASSLATGGADTQYF	TGTGCCAGCAGCTTGGCGACAGGGGGGGCAGATACGCAGTATTTT
TRBV27	NA	TRBD1	TRBJ2-7	CASSSDRGAYEQYF	TGTGCCAGCAGTAGCGACAGGGGGGCCTACGAGCAGTACTTC
TRBV13	NA	TRBD2	TRBJ2-5	CASSLSWSGGTEETQYF	TGTGCCAGCAGCCTCTCGTGGAGCGGGGGTACTGAAGAGACCCAGTACTTC
TRBV4-1	NA	NA	TRBJ1-1	CASSQRQALNTEAFF	TGCGCCAGCAGCCAGAGACAGGCCCTGAACACTGAAGCTTTCTTT
TRBV7-9	NA	NA	TRBJ2-7	CASSFGVSYEQYF	TGTGCCAGCAGCTTCGGAGTCTCCTACGAGCAGTACTTC
TRBV30	NA	TRBD2	TRBJ2-3	CAWSELAASTDTQYF	TGTGCCTGGAGTGAGCTAGCGGCTAGCACAGATACGCAGTATTTT
TRBV6-5	NA	NA	TRBJ1-1	CASSYSGMNTEAFF	TGTGCCAGCAGTTACTCAGGAATGAACACTGAAGCTTTCTTT
TRBV15	NA	NA	TRBJ2-7	CATSRDTDYEQYF	TGTGCCACCAGCAGAGACACCGACTACGAGCAGTACTTC
TRBV5-4	NA	TRBD1	TRBJ1-1	CASSLGQGGSTEAFF	TGTGCCAGCAGCTTGGGGCAGGGGGGGAGCACTGAAGCTTTCTTT